Listed here are 12 T cell receptor beta chains from one sample, sequenced in a study of blood T cell repertoires in COVID-19. Clones were sequenced by immunoSEQ multiplex PCR, and TCRdb holds only the in-frame ones, with some missing. Among 200,000 to 250,000 clones listed, around 78% were seen once. Sequenced sample: peripheral blood. These receptors all come from a woman in her 70s with active or convalescent COVID-19.

The chain uses TRBV6-4 and TRBJ2-3, with TRBD2 matching 7 bases. V was clipped by 0 bases and J by 2 bases; unmatched bases: 5. From germline, CDR1 is MRHNA and CDR2 SNTAGT. The CDR3 totals 16 residues. The CDR3 sequence is CASSDSPGGVTDTQYF. The CDR3 DNA sequence: TGTGCCAGCAGTGACTCTCCTGGGGGGGTCACAGATACGCAGTATTTT.

This chain links TRBV4-1 with TRBJ1-6, with D perhaps TRBD1 (5 bases). Germline loops: CDR1 MGHRA, CDR2 YSYEKL. The V end lost 1 base, the J end lost 9 bases, and 16 bases lay between the germline ends. The CDR3 is made up of 16 amino acids. The CDR3 region has the DNA TGCGCCAGCAGCCAAGGGGACGGACTAATGGGTTCACCCCTCCACTTT. Amino acid sequence: CASSQGDGLMGSPLHF.

There are a few counts of this clone. This sequence joins TRBV7-6 and TRBJ1-1, with TRBD1 as a possible D gene (5 bases). With 4 bases removed from V and 0 bases from J, the gap between germline ends came to 15 bases. This CDR3 has 16 amino acids. Germline loops: CDR1 SGHVS, CDR2 FNYEAQ. The CDR3 nucleotides read TGTGCCAGCAGCTCCGGGCCTCAGGGCCTGAACACTGAAGCTTTCTTT. Translating it yields CASSSGPQGLNTEAFF.

The rearrangement links TRBV3-1 (or the pseudogene TRBV3-2) to TRBJ1-1; D is perhaps TRBD1 (5 bases). This CDR3 has 13 amino acids. Germline-derived CDR1 and CDR2 are LGHDT and YNNKEL (reference sequence). Trimming took off 5 bases at V and 3 bases at J, with 10 bases between the two ends. CDR3 protein: CASSGGGYTEAFF. The CDR3 DNA is TGTGCCAGCAGCGGGGGGGGTTACACTGAAGCTTTCTTT.

The chain employs TRBV6-1 and TRBJ2-1; possible D gene TRBD2, 6 bases. This CDR3 region has 13 residues. The germline gives CDR1 MNHNS, CDR2 SASEGT. Trimming left V 1 base short and J 10 bases short, with 11 bases between. The CDR3 sequence: CASSEVGAGEQFF. CDR3 coding DNA: TGTGCCAGCAGTGAAGTTGGGGCGGGGGAGCAGTTCTTC.

The chain is built from TRBV11-2 and TRBJ2-3, with 8 positions matching TRBD2. CDR3 size: 13 residues. Germline V gives CDR1 SGHAT, CDR2 FQNNGV. The junction had 5 bases not matched to a gene; V was cut back by 4 bases and J by 8 bases. This chain's CDR3 is CASSSGLERTQYF. The CDR3, as DNA: TGTGCCAGCAGCTCGGGACTAGAACGTACGCAGTATTTT. Full variable domain (outside the CDR3, taken from reference TRBV11-2 and TRBJ2-3): EAGVAQSPRYKIIEKRQSVAFWCNPISGHATLYWYQQILGQGPKLLIQFQNNGVVDDSQLPKDRFSAERLKGVDSTLKIQPAKLEDSAVYLCASSSGLERTQYFGPGTRLTVL.

V usage is TRBV3-1 (or the pseudogene TRBV3-2) and J usage is TRBJ2-5; 9 nucleotides match TRBD2. CDR1 and CDR2 from the germline V gene are LGHDT and YNNKEL (reference sequence). The trim removed 4 bases at V and 1 base at J, leaving 7 bases unmatched. This CDR3 has 16 amino acids. The CDR3 nucleotides read TGTGCCAGCAGCCCGAACCCTAGCGGGGTCCAAGAGACCCAGTACTTC. This encodes CASSPNPSGVQETQYF.

The CDR3 sequence: CSGANGGAYEQYF. The DNA for the CDR3 is TGCAGCGGGGCAAATGGGGGGGCCTACGAGCAGTACTTC. The V and J genes are TRBV29-1 and TRBJ2-7, with 7 bases identical to TRBD2. With V trimmed by 7 bases and J by 2 bases, 8 bases remained unmatched. The CDR3 has 13 amino acids. The germline V gene has CDR1 SQVTM and CDR2 ANQGSEA.

The chain combines TRBV3-1 (or the pseudogene TRBV3-2) with TRBJ2-2, with D possibly TRBD1 on 6 matching bases. CDR1 and CDR2 from the germline V gene are LGHDT and YNNKEL (reference sequence). The ends were cut back, 4 bases at V and 3 bases at J, with 12 bases in the middle. This CDR3 region has 15 residues. This CDR3 reads CASSPWYRDTGELFF. CDR3 DNA: TGTGCCAGCAGCCCATGGTACAGGGACACCGGGGAGCTGTTTTTT.

The chain employs TRBV27 and TRBJ1-2; 9 positions agree with TRBD1. With 5 bases clipped from V and 8 bases from J, the junction kept 9 bases outside the gene matches. Germline values: CDR1 MNHEY, CDR2 SMNVEV (reference sequence). This CDR3 is 14 amino acids long. The CDR3 DNA reads TGTGCCAGCAGTCTGAGGACAGGGGTTGGGGGCTACACCTTC. It specifies CASSLRTGVGGYTF.

This chain joins TRBV5-1 and TRBJ2-4; 7 bases align to TRBD2. This CDR3 is built from 15 residues. Looked up from germline, CDR1 is SGHRS and CDR2 is YFSETQ. The ends lost 4 bases at V and 1 base at J; junction bases unmatched: 5. The CDR3 bases are TGCGCCAGCAGCAGATCAGCGGGGGCCAAAAACATTCAGTACTTC. Translating it yields CASSRSAGAKNIQYF.

The genes are TRBV6-2 or TRBV6-3 and TRBJ2-7; TRBD1 might be the D (6 bases). The germline V gene has CDR1 MNHEY and CDR2 SVGEGT. The CDR3 length is 14 residues. V lost 2 bases to trimming and J lost 1 base, with 9 bases between them. CDR3 DNA sequence: TGTGCCAGCAGTTACGGGACAAAATCCTACGAGCAGTACTTC. Protein sequence: CASSYGTKSYEQYF.